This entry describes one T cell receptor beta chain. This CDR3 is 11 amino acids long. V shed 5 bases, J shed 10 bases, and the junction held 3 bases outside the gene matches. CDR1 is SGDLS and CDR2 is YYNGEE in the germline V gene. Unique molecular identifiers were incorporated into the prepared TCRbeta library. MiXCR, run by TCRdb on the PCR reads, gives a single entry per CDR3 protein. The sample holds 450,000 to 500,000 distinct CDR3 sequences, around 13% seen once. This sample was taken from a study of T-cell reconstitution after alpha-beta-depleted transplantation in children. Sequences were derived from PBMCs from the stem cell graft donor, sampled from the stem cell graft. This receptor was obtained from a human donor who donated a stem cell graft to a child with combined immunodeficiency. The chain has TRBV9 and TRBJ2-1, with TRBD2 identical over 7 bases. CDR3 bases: TGTGCCAGCAGTCAGACTAGCGAGCAGTTCTTC. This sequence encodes CASSQTSEQFF.